This entry lists 24 T cell receptor beta chains sequenced from one sample in a study of blood T cell repertoires in COVID-19. This table comes from immunoSEQ multiplex PCR, and its TCRdb copy is limited to in-frame clones, with some not included. The profile shows 400,000 to 500,000 clones, roughly 85% of them singletons. The sample was peripheral blood. These receptors originate from a woman younger than 45 with active or convalescent COVID-19.

The table lists this clone with a count of one. V usage is TRBV3-1 (or the pseudogene TRBV3-2) and J usage is TRBJ2-2; 12 bases align to TRBD2. V gave up 0 bases and J gave up 5 bases; unmatched junction bases: 7. This CDR3 contains 18 residues. CDR1 is LGHDT, CDR2 YNNKEL, per germline (reference sequence). This chain's CDR3 is CASSQEGGTSGRTGELFF. The CDR3 bases are TGTGCCAGCAGCCAAGAAGGTGGGACTAGCGGGCGTACCGGGGAGCTGTTTTTT.

This chain uses TRBV19 with TRBJ1-1; TRBD1 agrees at 7 bases. The V and J ends lost 5 bases and 4 bases, in that order; junction bases with no gene match: 7. The CDR3 covers 14 residues. CDR1 is LNHDA and CDR2 is SQIVND in the germline V gene (reference sequence). The CDR3 protein is CASSSQTGRTEAFF. In DNA form, the CDR3 reads TGTGCCAGTAGTTCCCAGACAGGGCGCACTGAAGCTTTCTTT.

This chain connects TRBV11-2 to TRBJ1-5; D is uncertain. V lost 0 bases, J lost 0 bases, and 6 bases lay in between. Germline assignment: CDR1 SGHAT and CDR2 FQNNGV. The CDR3 is made up of 15 amino acids. The CDR3 here is CASSLDSYSNQPQHF. In nucleotides, the CDR3 is TGTGCCAGCAGCTTAGACAGTTATAGCAATCAGCCCCAGCATTTT.

This chain links TRBV10-3 with TRBJ1-1, with TRBD1 matching 8 bases. This CDR3 has 13 amino acids. Germline CDR1 reads ENHRY; CDR2 reads SYGVKD. The ends lost 7 bases at V and 4 bases at J; junction bases unmatched: 5. Written as DNA, the CDR3 is TGTGCCATCAAAGTGGACAGGGTCACTGAAGCTTTCTTT. Amino acid sequence: CAIKVDRVTEAFF.

The V gene is TRBV19, the J gene TRBJ2-7; D perhaps matches TRBD2 (6 bases). CDR1 is LNHDA and CDR2 is SQIVND in the germline V gene (reference sequence). Trimming took 1 base from V and 1 from J, leaving 11 bases between them. The CDR3 sequence is 15 residues long. Here the CDR3 reads CASSIAGTRSYEQYF. The CDR3 DNA reads TGTGCCAGTAGTATAGCTGGGACTCGTTCCTACGAGCAGTACTTC. Using reference TRBV19 and TRBJ2-7 for the parts outside the CDR3, the full variable domain is DGGITQSPKYLFRKEGQNVTLSCEQNLNHDAMYWYRQDPGQGLRLIYYSQIVNDFQKGDIAEGYSVSREKKESFPLTVTSAQKNPTAFYLCASSIAGTRSYEQYFGPGTRLTVT.

V gene TRBV27 combines with J gene TRBJ1-4; D ambiguous. The CDR3 length is 13 residues. Per the germline V gene, CDR1 is MNHEY and CDR2 is SMNVEV (reference sequence). Trimming left V 2 bases short and J 7 bases short, with 8 bases between. CDR3 region: CASSLTLSEKLFF. In DNA form, the CDR3 reads TGTGCCAGCAGTTTAACCCTTAGTGAAAAACTGTTTTTT.

The genes are TRBV2 and TRBJ1-5; a weak D match, TRBD1 (5 bases). Trimming shortened V by 3 bases and J by 5 bases, and 14 bases separated the two germline ends. The CDR3 totals 15 residues. From germline, CDR1 is SNHLY and CDR2 FYNNEI. The CDR3 bases are TGTGCCAGCAGTGAGGGGGGAGGGATTGATCAGCCCCAGCATTTT. Encoded protein: CASSEGGGIDQPQHF.

The V gene is TRBV3-1 (or the pseudogene TRBV3-2), the J gene TRBJ2-7, with 7 bases identical to TRBD2. The V gene end was trimmed by 4 bases and the J gene end by 3 bases; junction bases not matched to a gene: 6. Germline CDR1 is LGHDT and CDR2 is YNNKEL (reference sequence). The CDR3 extends over 14 amino acids. The CDR3 sequence: CASSRREDYYEQYF. The CDR3 nucleotides read TGTGCCAGCAGCCGTCGGGAGGACTACTACGAGCAGTACTTC.

This sequence joins TRBV10-3 and TRBJ2-1; 8 bases match TRBD2. The CDR3 loop spans 13 amino acids. The trim removed 9 bases at V and 5 bases at J, leaving 6 bases unmatched. Per germline, CDR1 ENHRY and CDR2 SYGVKD. The CDR3 spells CAMAGGGHNEQFF. The CDR3 DNA sequence: TGTGCCATGGCGGGGGGCGGGCACAATGAGCAGTTCTTC.

This chain joins TRBV9 and TRBJ1-2; D perhaps matches TRBD1 (6 bases). Germline-derived CDR1 and CDR2 are SGDLS and YYNGEE. V lost 0 bases and J lost 8, with 8 bases in between. The CDR3 is 12 residues long. As DNA, the CDR3 is TGTGCCAGCAGCGTAGTAGGGGGAGGCTACACCTTC. Residues: CASSVVGGGYTF.

The chain couples TRBV2 to TRBJ1-1, with 7 nucleotides matching TRBD1. The CDR3 covers 13 residues. V dropped 6 bases and J dropped 7; count of bases not matched to a gene: 8. Germline loops: CDR1 SNHLY, CDR2 FYNNEI. CDR3 nucleotide sequence: TGTGCCAGCAGCGCGGGACAGAAACTTGAAGCTTTCTTT. Protein: CASSAGQKLEAFF.

The CDR3 loop reads CSVDSYNGYTF. The CDR3 bases are TGCAGCGTCGACAGTTATAATGGCTACACCTTC. The V gene is TRBV29-1, the J gene TRBJ1-2; TRBD1 is a possible D gene (5 bases). The CDR3 is 11 residues long. Germline V lookup: CDR1 SQVTM, CDR2 ANQGSEA. Trimming shortened V by 6 bases and J by 6 bases, and 11 bases separated the two germline ends. The variable domain in full, with the rest retrieved from reference TRBV29-1 and TRBJ1-2, is SAVISQKPSRDICQRGTSLTIQCQVDSQVTMMFWYRQQPGQSLTLIATANQGSEATYESGFVIDKFPISRPNLTFSTLTVSNMSPEDSSIYLCSVDSYNGYTFGSGTRLTVV.

V is TRBV6-5 and J is TRBJ1-1; D is undetermined. V was pared by 6 bases and J by 4 bases, with 12 bases between. In germline, CDR1 is MNHEY, CDR2 SVGAGI. The CDR3 consists of 13 residues. CDR3 sequence reads: CASRSELGTEAFF. The CDR3 DNA reads as TGTGCCAGCAGGAGCGAATTGGGCACTGAAGCTTTCTTT.

V is TRBV6-5 and J is TRBJ2-7; 7 bases map to TRBD1. The germline gives CDR1 MNHEY, CDR2 SVGAGI. The trim removed 7 bases at V and 7 bases at J, leaving 10 bases unmatched. The CDR3 is 13 amino acids. The CDR3 DNA reads TGTGCCAGCAATAGACAGGGTCCGGGGGAGCAGTACTTC. Residues: CASNRQGPGEQYF.

This chain links TRBV19 with TRBJ2-2, with TRBD2 matching 9 bases. The junction had 7 bases not matched to a gene; V was cut back by 1 base and J by 1 base. Per the germline V gene, CDR1 is LNHDA and CDR2 is SQIVND (reference sequence). This CDR3 is 18 amino acids long. The CDR3 coding sequence is TGTGCCAGTAGTATAGTGGCGGGAGGGTTTGAGAACACCGGGGAGCTGTTTTTT. Protein: CASSIVAGGFENTGELFF.

This chain links TRBV6-5 with TRBJ1-2; a possible D gene is TRBD1 (5 bases). This CDR3 is 13 amino acids long. The germline V gene has CDR1 MNHEY and CDR2 SVGAGI. Trimming shortened V by 6 bases and J by 2 bases, and 10 bases separated the two germline ends. The CDR3 coding sequence is TGTGCCAGCAGACCAGGGATAAACTATGGCTACACCTTC. It yields the protein CASRPGINYGYTF.

CDR3 sequence: CASSETSAPNTGELFF. The CDR3 region has the DNA TGCGCCAGCAGCGAAACTAGCGCCCCGAACACCGGGGAGCTGTTTTTT. The chain couples TRBV5-1 to TRBJ2-2; 7 nucleotides match TRBD2. CDR3 length: 16 amino acids. The trim removed 4 bases at V and 0 bases at J, leaving 6 bases unmatched. Germline V gene sequence: CDR1 SGHRS, CDR2 YFSETQ.

The rearrangement links TRBV27 to TRBJ1-1, with no clear D. The CDR3 is made up of 13 amino acids. Germline V gene data show CDR1 as MNHEY and CDR2 as SMNVEV (reference sequence). Trimming cost V 2 bases and J 6 bases, with 10 bases left between them. CDR3 sequence (DNA): TGTGCCAGCAGTTTAAACACCTTCGCTGAAGCTTTCTTT. This sequence encodes CASSLNTFAEAFF.

This CDR3 is CASGPPGQGHNEQFF. For the CDR3, the DNA is TGTGCCAGCGGACCCCCGGGACAGGGCCACAATGAGCAGTTCTTC. V is TRBV2 and J is TRBJ2-1, with 9 bases aligning to TRBD1. CDR3 length: 15 amino acids. Germline trimming cut 8 bases from V and 5 bases from J; bases unmatched to any gene: 10. Germline V CDR1 and CDR2: SNHLY, FYNNEI.

This sequence joins TRBV9 and TRBJ1-1, with D possibly TRBD1 on 6 matching bases. The CDR3 is made up of 15 amino acids. Germline lookup yields CDR1 SGDLS and CDR2 YYNGEE. The V gene lost 3 bases and the J gene lost 0 bases, with 12 bases spanning the gap. The CDR3 DNA reads TGTGCCAGCAGCGGGGCAGGGGACATGAACACTGAAGCTTTCTTT. It yields the protein CASSGAGDMNTEAFF.

The rearrangement joins TRBV14 to TRBJ1-5; no reliable D call. Germline CDR1 SGHDN, CDR2 FVKESK. The CDR3 is 13 amino acids. V lost 0 bases and J 3 bases, leaving 3 bases between the germline ends. The CDR3 sequence: CASSQDINQPQHF. The CDR3 DNA sequence: TGTGCCAGCAGCCAAGACATCAATCAGCCCCAGCATTTT.

The gene calls are TRBV29-1 and TRBJ2-3, with TRBD1 matching over 7 bases. This CDR3 comprises 18 residues. The V gene's germline CDR1 is SQVTM and CDR2 ANQGSEA. The V and J ends lost 0 bases and 3 bases, in that order; junction bases with no gene match: 15. CDR3 sequence reads: CSVEDISLTGVGTDTQYF. The CDR3 coding sequence is TGCAGCGTTGAAGATATTTCCTTAACAGGGGTCGGGACAGATACGCAGTATTTT.

A word on this clone: Other DNA sequences within the sample encode an identical CDR3. V gene TRBV20-1 combines with J gene TRBJ1-1; 7 bases agree with TRBD1. The CDR3 length is 11 residues. V was pared by 6 bases and J by 3 bases, with 1 base of the junction left unmatched. The germline gives CDR1 DFQATT, CDR2 SNEGSKA (reference sequence). CDR3 bases: TGCAGTGCCAGGGGGGACACTGAAGCTTTCTTT. Its translation is CSARGDTEAFF.

In this sample, this clone turned up once. At one end the junction does not follow the germline gene, possibly because of a read error. The V call is TRBV6-1, the J call TRBJ1-2; TRBD1 matches at 9 bases. In germline, CDR1 is MNHNS, CDR2 SASEGT. The length of the CDR3 is 14 residues. Here the CDR3 DNA reads TGTGCCAGCAGAGAAGCGGGACAGGGCTATGGCTACACCTTC. Its translation: CASREAGQGYGYTF.